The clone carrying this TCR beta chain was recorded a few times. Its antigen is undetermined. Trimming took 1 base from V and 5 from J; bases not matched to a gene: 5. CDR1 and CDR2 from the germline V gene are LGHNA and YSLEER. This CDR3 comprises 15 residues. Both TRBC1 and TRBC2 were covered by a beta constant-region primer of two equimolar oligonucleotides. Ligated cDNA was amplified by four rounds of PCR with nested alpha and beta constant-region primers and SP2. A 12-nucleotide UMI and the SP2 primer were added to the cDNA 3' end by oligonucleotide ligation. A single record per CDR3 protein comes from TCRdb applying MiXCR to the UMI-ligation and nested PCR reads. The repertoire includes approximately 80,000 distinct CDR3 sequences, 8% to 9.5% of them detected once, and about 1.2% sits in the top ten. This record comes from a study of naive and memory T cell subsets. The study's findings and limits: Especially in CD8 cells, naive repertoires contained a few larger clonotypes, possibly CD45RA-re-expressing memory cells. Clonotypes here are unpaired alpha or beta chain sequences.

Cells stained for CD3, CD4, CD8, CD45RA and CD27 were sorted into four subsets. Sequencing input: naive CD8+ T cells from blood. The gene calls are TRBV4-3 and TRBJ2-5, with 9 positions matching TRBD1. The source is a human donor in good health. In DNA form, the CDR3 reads TGCGCCAGCAGCCAAGTCGGGACAGGGTTGGAGACCCAGTACTTC. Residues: CASSQVGTGLETQYF.